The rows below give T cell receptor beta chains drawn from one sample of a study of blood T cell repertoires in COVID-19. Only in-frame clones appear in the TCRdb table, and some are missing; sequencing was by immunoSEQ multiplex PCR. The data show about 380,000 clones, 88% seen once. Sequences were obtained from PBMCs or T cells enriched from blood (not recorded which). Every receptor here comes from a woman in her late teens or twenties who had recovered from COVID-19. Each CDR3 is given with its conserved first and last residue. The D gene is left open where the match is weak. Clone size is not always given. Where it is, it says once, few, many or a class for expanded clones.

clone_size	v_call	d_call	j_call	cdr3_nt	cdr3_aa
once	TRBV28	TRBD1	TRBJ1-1	TGTGCCAGCAGGAATTTACAGGGGGCGGGAGATAGCACTGAAGCTTTCTTT	CASRNLQGAGDSTEAFF
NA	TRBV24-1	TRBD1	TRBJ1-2	TGTGCCACCAGTGATTTGCGCAGACAGGGCCAATATTCTGCTAGAGGCTACACCTTC	CATSDLRRQGQYSARGYTF
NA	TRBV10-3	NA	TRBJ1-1	TGTGCCATCAGTTCATCCGGGGGCACTGAAGCTTTCTTT	CAISSSGGTEAFF
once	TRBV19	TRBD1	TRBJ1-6	TGTGCCAGTAGTACGAGACAGGGAAATAATTCACCCCTCCACTTT	CASSTRQGNNSPLHF
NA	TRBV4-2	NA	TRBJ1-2	TGTGCCAGCAGCCAAGATCTTGAGGGGGTTGGCGGCTACACCTTC	CASSQDLEGVGGYTF
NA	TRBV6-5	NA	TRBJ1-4	TGTGCCAGCAGTTACTCCCCACAAAATGAAAAACTGTTTTTT	CASSYSPQNEKLFF
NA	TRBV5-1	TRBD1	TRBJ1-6	TGCGCCAGCAGCTTCCAAGACAGGGGACACTATAATTCACCCCTCCACTTT	CASSFQDRGHYNSPLHF
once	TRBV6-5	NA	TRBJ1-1	TGTGCCAGCAGTTACGGGTTAGGACCGGGAGGAACTGAAGCTTTCTTT	CASSYGLGPGGTEAFF
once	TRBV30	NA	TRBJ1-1	TGTGCCTGGACCTACCTGATCGGTGTTCGGAACACTGAAGCTTTCTTT	CAWTYLIGVRNTEAFF
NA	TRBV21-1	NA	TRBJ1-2	TGTGCCAGCACCCATAGAGGGGGCACTCTTTACTATGGCTACACCTTC	CASTHRGGTLYYGYTF
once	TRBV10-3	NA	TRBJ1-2	TGTGCCATCAGTGATGGGGCAGGGACTAACTATGGCTACACCTTC	CAISDGAGTNYGYTF
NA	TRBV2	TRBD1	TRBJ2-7	TGTGCCAGCAGAGCTCCGGGACAGGGGAGGTCTGGGCAGTACTTC	CASRAPGQGRSGQYF
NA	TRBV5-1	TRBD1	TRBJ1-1	TGCGCCAGCAGCTTGTTTGTTAGGACAGGGGGTAGGAACACTGAAGCTTTCTTT	CASSLFVRTGGRNTEAFF
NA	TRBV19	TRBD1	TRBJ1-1	TGTGCCAGTAGTTTCCCTAGAGGACAGGGGGACACTGAAGCTTTCTTT	CASSFPRGQGDTEAFF
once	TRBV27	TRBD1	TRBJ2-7	TGTGCCAGCAGCTCCGTAATACAGGGGGGCTCCTACGAGCAGTACTTC	CASSSVIQGGSYEQYF
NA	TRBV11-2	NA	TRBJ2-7	TGTGCCAGCAGCTTTGAGCGGGTAACCTACGAGCAGTACTTC	CASSFERVTYEQYF
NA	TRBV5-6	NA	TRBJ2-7	TGTGCCAGCAACCGGAACGGCAGGGGCTACGAGCAGTACTTC	CASNRNGRGYEQYF
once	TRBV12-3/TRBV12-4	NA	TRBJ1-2	TGTGCCGACTGGGCGGGGGTCCCCTATGGCTACACCTTC	CADWAGVPYGYTF
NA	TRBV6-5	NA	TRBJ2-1	TGTGCCAGCAGAAACACCTTCGGGGAGTTCTTC	CASRNTFGEFF
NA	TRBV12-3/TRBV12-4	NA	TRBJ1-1	TGTGCCAGCAGCAATCATCGGGGATCCGAAGCTTTCTTT	CASSNHRGSEAFF
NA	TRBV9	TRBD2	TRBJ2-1	TGTGCCAGCAGCGACTCCGGTCCGGGACTAGCGGGATACAATGAGCAGTTCTTC	CASSDSGPGLAGYNEQFF
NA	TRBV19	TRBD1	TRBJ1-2	TGTGCCAGTAGTCTCCAGGGGGACTACTATGGCTACACCTTC	CASSLQGDYYGYTF
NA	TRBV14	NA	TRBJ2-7	TGTGCCAGCAGCCCCTTAAGCGGGTTCTCCTACGAGCAGTACTTC	CASSPLSGFSYEQYF
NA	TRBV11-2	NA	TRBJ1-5	TGTGCCAGCAGCTTAGAGGGCTATCAGCCCCAGCATTTT	CASSLEGYQPQHF
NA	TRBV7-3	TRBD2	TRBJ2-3	TGTGCCAGCAGCTTACAACTAGCGGGGGACACAGATACGCAGTATTTT	CASSLQLAGDTDTQYF
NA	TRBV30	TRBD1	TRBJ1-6	TGTGCCGGGAGGCGACAGGGGGCTTCCTATAATTCACCCCTCCACTTT	CAGRRQGASYNSPLHF
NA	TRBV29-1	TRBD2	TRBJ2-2	TGCAGCGCTGTAACACTAGCGGGGTCCGGGGAGCTGTTTTTT	CSAVTLAGSGELFF
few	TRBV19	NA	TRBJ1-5	TGTGCCAGTAGTACCACAGTTACCCAGCATTTT	CASSTTVTQHF
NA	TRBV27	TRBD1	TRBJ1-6	TGTGCCAGCAGTTTCCTGGCGGGACAGGGGGCTGCTTTTTATAATTCACCCCTCCACTTT	CASSFLAGQGAAFYNSPLHF
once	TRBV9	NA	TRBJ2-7	TGTGCCAGCAGCGTAAGAGGGGGAAGAGGGGAGCAGTACTTC	CASSVRGGRGEQYF
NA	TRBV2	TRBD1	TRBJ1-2	TGTGCCAGCAGTGCTGGCAGGGGGAACTATGGCTACACCTTC	CASSAGRGNYGYTF
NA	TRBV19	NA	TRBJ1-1	TGTGCCAGTAGTAATACCGGACAGTTGAACACTGAAGCTTTCTTT	CASSNTGQLNTEAFF
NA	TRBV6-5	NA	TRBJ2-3	TGTGCCAGCAGCCCATACGGAGATACGCAGTATTTT	CASSPYGDTQYF